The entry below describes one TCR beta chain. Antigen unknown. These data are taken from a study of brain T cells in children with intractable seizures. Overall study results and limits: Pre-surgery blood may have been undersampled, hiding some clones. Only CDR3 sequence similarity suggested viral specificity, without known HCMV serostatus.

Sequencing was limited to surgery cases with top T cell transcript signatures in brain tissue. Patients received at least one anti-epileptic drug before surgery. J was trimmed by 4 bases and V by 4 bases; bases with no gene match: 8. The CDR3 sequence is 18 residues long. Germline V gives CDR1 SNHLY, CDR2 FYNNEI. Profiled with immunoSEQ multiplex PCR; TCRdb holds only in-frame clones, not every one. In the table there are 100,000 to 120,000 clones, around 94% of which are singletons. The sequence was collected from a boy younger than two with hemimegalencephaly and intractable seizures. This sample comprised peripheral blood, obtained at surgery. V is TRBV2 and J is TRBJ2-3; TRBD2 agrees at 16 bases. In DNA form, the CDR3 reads TGTGCCAGCAGTGGGGTACAGGGACTAGCGGGAGGGTCAGATACGCAGTATTTT. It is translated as CASSGVQGLAGGSDTQYF.